This T cell receptor beta chain was sequenced in a study of graft-versus-host responses after intestinal transplantation. Study-level background: Anti-thymocyte globulin served as induction for all recipients, who then took tacrolimus and steroids for 2 to 4 years.

General study points: Levels of circulating GvH clones at their peak were associated with early post-transplant HvG declines. Recipient marrow harbored GvH clones, some of which surfaced first in ileum or blood.

The CDR3 loop spans 18 amino acids. Germline values: CDR1 SGHDT, CDR2 YYEEEE. Details on this clone: Its antigen is not known.

Clones were read by immunoSEQ multiplex PCR, and TCRdb kept only the in-frame ones, dropping some. The sample comprises about 130,000 clones, 92% of which are singletons, and 0.19% rests with the top ten. J is TRBJ2-5 and V is TRBV5-6; 11 positions match TRBD1. The end of the DNA is better explained by TRBJ2-7, so the J call may be wrong. This clonotype was obtained from a human donor who received an intestinal transplant. Source: unstimulated CD4+ T cells sorted from spleen or lymph node cells, taken before intestinal transplant. CDR3 DNA: TGTGCCAGCAGCTTTTATACCGGGACAGGGGGATACGCCTACGAGCAGTACTTC. This translates into CASSFYTGTGGYAYEQYF.